Below are 8 T cell receptor beta chains sequenced from a single sample in a study of shared clonotypes between healthy human individuals. The data were produced by immunoSEQ multiplex PCR, yet TCRdb's version contains in-frame clones alone and is incomplete. The table records about 2 million clones, roughly 96% of them present only once. The sequenced sample consisted of naive CD4+ T cells sorted from blood. Subset here: CD45RA+ positively selected. These receptor sequences come from a man aged 18 to 35 in good health.

Comment on this clone: One end of the junction does not line up with germline, which may come from a read error. Different DNA sequences within this sample yield the same CDR3. The rearrangement links TRBV6-6 to TRBJ1-1; unclear D gene. This CDR3 is 16 amino acids long. CDR1 MNHNY and CDR2 SVGAGI come from the germline V gene (reference sequence). The DNA for the CDR3 is TGTGCCAGCAGTTCGATACAGAGTGTAGCGAACACTGAAGCCTTCTTT. It encodes CASSSIQSVANTEAFF.

The chain is built from TRBV9 and TRBJ2-1; 9 positions agree with TRBD2. The trim removed 4 bases at V and 4 bases at J, leaving 6 bases unmatched. The germline CDR1 and CDR2 sequences are SGDLS and YYNGEE. This CDR3 is 15 amino acids long. The CDR3: CASSRTSERYNEQFF. CDR3 in DNA: TGTGCCAGCAGCCGGACTAGCGAGAGGTACAATGAGCAGTTCTTC.

The gene calls are TRBV10-2 and TRBJ2-3; 10 bases fit TRBD2. CDR3 length: 15 residues. Unmatched junction bases numbered 3, after V lost 3 bases and J lost 3 bases. Germline loops: CDR1 WSHSY, CDR2 SAAADI. The CDR3 sequence is CASSDPSGRTDTQYF. The CDR3, as DNA: TGCGCCAGCAGTGACCCTAGCGGGAGAACAGATACGCAGTATTTT.

On this clone itself: At the DNA level, this CDR3 is encoded by other sequences in the same sample as well. The CDR3, as DNA: TGTGCCAGCAGCTTGCAGGGTAACTATGGCTACACCTTC. It codes for CASSLQGNYGYTF. V usage is TRBV5-4 and J usage is TRBJ1-2, with D perhaps matching TRBD1 (5 bases). The germline V and J ends were trimmed by 1 base and 1 base, with 5 bases remaining between them. There are 13 residues in the CDR3. From germline, CDR1 is SGHNT and CDR2 YYREEE (reference sequence).

The genes are TRBV30 and TRBJ1-2; the D gene is possibly TRBD1 (5 bases). This CDR3 is built from 15 residues. CDR1 and CDR2 from the germline V gene are GTSNPN and SVGIG (reference sequence). Trimming took 8 bases from V and 0 from J, leaving 19 bases between them. In nucleotides, the CDR3 is TGTGCCGGAACCTGGACACCTACTGCTAACTATGGCTACACCTTC. As protein: CAGTWTPTANYGYTF.

V usage is TRBV6-5 and J usage is TRBJ1-1; D not certain. Between the trimmed V and J ends, which lost 6 bases and 5 bases, there was a span of 16 bases. The germline gives CDR1 MNHEY, CDR2 SVGAGI. The CDR3 consists of 14 residues. The chain's CDR3 is CASSIGSVGTEAFF. The CDR3 DNA is TGTGCCAGCAGCATAGGGTCAGTAGGGACTGAAGCTTTCTTT.

The J gene is TRBJ2-7, the V gene TRBV15; 9 bases are shared with TRBD1. The CDR3 covers 15 residues. V lost 2 bases and J lost 4; bases outside the gene matches: 6. CDR1 is LNHNV and CDR2 is YYDKDF in the germline V gene (reference sequence). Here the CDR3 reads CATSRNTGGVYEQYF. The CDR3 region has the DNA TGTGCCACCAGCAGAAACACAGGGGGCGTTTACGAGCAGTACTTC. The whole variable domain, remainder taken from reference TRBV15 and TRBJ2-7, is DAMVIQNPRYQVTQFGKPVTLSCSQTLNHNVMYWYQQKSSQAPKLLFHYYDKDFNNEADTPDNFQSRRPNTSFCFLDIRSPGLGDTAMYLCATSRNTGGVYEQYFGPGTRLTVT.

Remarks on this clone: This same CDR3 is encoded by further DNA sequences in the sample. The chain uses TRBV6-5 and TRBJ2-7; D possibly corresponds to TRBD2 (5 bases). Germline CDR1 MNHEY, CDR2 SVGAGI. Deletions cut 0 bases from V and 3 bases from J, with 12 bases between. The CDR3 is 15 amino acids. CDR3 in DNA: TGTGCCAGCAGTTACTCGAAGACGGGGAGCTACGAGCAGTACTTC. This translates into CASSYSKTGSYEQYF.